This passage covers 29 T cell receptor beta chains from one sample sequenced in a study of blood T cell repertoires in COVID-19. Clones were read by immunoSEQ multiplex PCR, and TCRdb kept only the in-frame ones, dropping some. The sample has some 150,000 clones, approximately 86% seen once; the top ten hold approximately 8.3%. Sequenced input: peripheral blood. The receptors here all came from a woman aged 55 to 70 with acute or convalescent COVID-19.

This rearrangement joins TRBV19 to TRBJ2-2; TRBD1 might be the D (7 bases). V shed 10 bases and J shed 0 bases, with 12 bases lying between them. The CDR3 spans 14 residues. Germline assignment: CDR1 LNHDA and CDR2 SQIVND (reference sequence). CDR3 loop: CATAGQPNTGELFF. Written as DNA, the CDR3 is TGTGCCACCGCGGGACAGCCGAACACCGGGGAGCTGTTTTTT.

The chain combines TRBV12-5 with TRBJ2-3, with 7 bases aligning to TRBD2. After removal of 0 bases from V and 5 bases from J, the junction contained 14 bases not matched to a gene. The CDR3 loop spans 18 amino acids. Per germline, CDR1 LGHNT and CDR2 FRNRAP. The CDR3 DNA reads as TGTGCTAGTGGTTTGGTCCTAACTAGCGAGGGTGGCAAAGATACGCAGTATTTT. It specifies CASGLVLTSEGGKDTQYF.

The genes are TRBV9 and TRBJ1-3; weak D call: TRBD1 (6 bases). V lost 3 bases and J lost 4, with 11 bases in between. CDR3 size: 14 residues. Germline values: CDR1 SGDLS, CDR2 YYNGEE. The CDR3 DNA follows: TGTGCCAGCAGCGCCAGGACAGAGGGAAACACCATATATTTT. Translation gives CASSARTEGNTIYF.

The CDR3 nucleotides are TGTGCCAGCACCGATAGCGGGGGGGCGATCACCGGGGAGCTGTTTTTT. It specifies CASTDSGGAITGELFF. V gene TRBV9 combines with J gene TRBJ2-2; TRBD2 aligns across 11 bases. This CDR3 has 16 residues. V lost 6 bases, J lost 4 bases, and 8 bases stayed unmatched. The germline gives CDR1 SGDLS, CDR2 YYNGEE.

The chain employs TRBV6-5 and TRBJ1-1, with 8 bases that match TRBD1. Unmatched junction bases numbered 6, after V lost 6 bases and J lost 3 bases. Germline V lookup: CDR1 MNHEY, CDR2 SVGAGI. This CDR3 is built from 14 residues. The CDR3 coding sequence is TGTGCCAGCAGGCTCCGGGACAGGCACACTGAAGCTTTCTTT. It translates to CASRLRDRHTEAFF.

V gene TRBV6-5 combines with J gene TRBJ1-2; the match to TRBD1 covers 8 bases. Germline V CDR1 and CDR2: MNHEY, SVGAGI. V lost 4 bases to trimming and J lost 2 bases; unmatched junction nucleotides: 6. This CDR3 has 15 amino acids. This chain's CDR3 is CASSLRTGRNYGYTF. The CDR3 nucleotides read TGTGCCAGCAGTTTGCGGACAGGGAGAAACTATGGCTACACCTTC.

This chain connects TRBV19 to TRBJ2-7, with 9 positions matching TRBD1. This CDR3 is built from 17 residues. Trimming at V came to 3 bases and at J to 1 base, leaving 10 bases not matched to a gene. CDR1 and CDR2 (germline): LNHDA, SQIVND (reference sequence). In nucleotides, the CDR3 is TGTGCCAGTAGTATTGGGTTCCTAGGGACAGGGTCCTACGAGCAGTACTTC. Translated, it gives CASSIGFLGTGSYEQYF.

This clone was counted between two and nine times. The chain links TRBV7-9 to TRBJ2-3; TRBD2 aligns across 13 bases. CDR3 length: 16 amino acids. J lost 5 bases, V lost 5 bases, and 7 bases had no gene match. The germline gives CDR1 SEHNR, CDR2 FQNEAQ (reference sequence). The DNA of the CDR3 is TGTGCCAGCAGCCCTCAGGGACTAGCGGGGAGAGATACGCAGTATTTT. Amino acid sequence: CASSPQGLAGRDTQYF.

The chain employs TRBV2 and TRBJ2-3, with TRBD2 matching over 7 bases. The trim removed 7 bases at V and 8 bases at J, leaving 6 bases unmatched. This CDR3 has 12 residues. The germline V gene encodes CDR1 SNHLY and CDR2 FYNNEI. CDR3 sequence (DNA): TGTGCCAGCAACCCTGGACTAGGTACGCAGTATTTT. Protein sequence: CASNPGLGTQYF.

This clone was counted once. V is TRBV5-5 and J is TRBJ1-2; the D gene is possibly TRBD1 (6 bases). Germline V gene sequence: CDR1 SGHKS, CDR2 YYEKEE (reference sequence). The CDR3 length is 13 residues. Trimming pared 3 bases from V and 7 bases from J, leaving 13 bases between. The CDR3 protein is CASSSTYRAGYTF. Here the CDR3 DNA reads TGTGCCAGCAGCTCAACATACAGGGCTGGCTACACCTTC.

This chain uses TRBV28 with TRBJ1-1, with TRBD1 matching over 8 bases. This CDR3 has 16 residues. Germline values: CDR1 MDHEN, CDR2 SYDVKM. V was clipped by 4 bases and J by 1 base; unmatched bases: 8. CDR3 nucleotide sequence: TGTGCCAGCAGTTCGACCCGGACAGGGCCGAACACTGAAGCTTTCTTT. This encodes CASSSTRTGPNTEAFF.

The J gene is TRBJ2-7, the V gene TRBV7-6, with 7 bases that match TRBD1. With 1 base clipped from V and 5 bases from J, the junction kept 8 bases outside the gene matches. This CDR3 comprises 15 residues. Germline CDR1 and CDR2: SGHVS and FNYEAQ. This CDR3 reads CASSLEDRPGHEQYF. DNA for the CDR3: TGTGCCAGCAGCTTAGAGGACAGGCCCGGGCACGAGCAGTACTTC.

V usage is TRBV11-3 and J usage is TRBJ2-1; D not resolved. Per germline, CDR1 SGHNT and CDR2 YENEEA. This CDR3 contains 15 residues. V was shortened by 2 bases and J by 5 bases, with 13 bases between the two germline ends. CDR3 loop: CASSLRVGENNEQFF. The CDR3 DNA reads as TGTGCCAGCAGCTTACGAGTCGGTGAAAACAATGAGCAGTTCTTC.

The chain has TRBV10-2 and TRBJ2-1; D is uncertain. Per the germline V gene, CDR1 is WSHSY and CDR2 is SAAADI. This CDR3 spans 14 amino acids. The ends were cut back, 2 bases at V and 2 bases at J, with 7 bases in the middle. The CDR3 spells CASSEPPTYNEQFF. CDR3 DNA: TGCGCCAGCAGTGAGCCCCCTACCTACAATGAGCAGTTCTTC.

The sample holds a few counts of this clone. The rearrangement uses TRBV4-1 and TRBJ1-4; D is possibly TRBD1 (5 bases). V lost 1 base and J lost 7, with 13 bases in between. This CDR3 has 15 amino acids. Looked up from germline, CDR1 is MGHRA and CDR2 is YSYEKL. The CDR3 nucleotides are TGCGCCAGCAGCCAAGGGTCCAGGGTCTCTGAAAAACTGTTTTTT. Amino acids: CASSQGSRVSEKLFF.

The chain carries TRBV27 and TRBJ1-5, with a possible D match to TRBD1 (5 bases). Germline V lookup: CDR1 MNHEY, CDR2 SMNVEV (reference sequence). The CDR3 covers 12 residues. With 8 bases removed from V and 11 bases from J, the gap between germline ends came to 16 bases. CDR3 bases: TGTGCCAGCGGTGCAGGGTTCATAGCCCAGCATTTT. It translates to CASGAGFIAQHF.

This chain connects TRBV21-1 to TRBJ2-2; the table's D call of TRBD2 was not tested on the DNA. TRBV21-1 is flagged as a pseudogene. The CDR3 loop spans 16 amino acids. The DNA of the CDR3 is TGTGCCAGCAGCACCCGACGGAGTAAACACACCGGGGAGCTGTTTTTT. Its protein product is CASSTRRSKHTGELFF.

This rearrangement joins TRBV7-9 to TRBJ2-5; D may be TRBD2 (5 bases). Per germline, CDR1 SEHNR and CDR2 FQNEAQ (reference sequence). The CDR3 runs 13 residues. Trimming took 2 bases from V and 5 from J, leaving 9 bases between them. The CDR3 bases are TGTGCCAGCAGCTTAAGGTCGGGGGAGACCCAGTACTTC. This translates into CASSLRSGETQYF. Supplemented by reference TRBV7-9 and TRBJ2-5, the full variable domain reads DTGVSQNPRHKITKRGQNVTFRCDPISEHNRLYWYRQTLGQGPEFLTYFQNEAQLEKSRLLSDRFSAERPKGSFSTLEIQRTEQGDSAMYLCASSLRSGETQYFGPGTRLLVL.

This clone was detected only a few times. This chain connects TRBV28 to TRBJ1-5, with no clear D. The ends were cut back, 4 bases at V and 3 bases at J, with 19 bases in the middle. Germline V gene data show CDR1 as MDHEN and CDR2 as SYDVKM. The CDR3 covers 17 residues. The CDR3 loop is CASSSTAVSRVNQPQHF. For the CDR3, the DNA is TGTGCCAGCAGTTCTACCGCCGTGTCAAGAGTCAATCAGCCCCAGCATTTT.

The chain combines TRBV12-3 or TRBV12-4 with TRBJ2-7, with 8 nucleotides matching TRBD1. Trimming removed 8 bases from V and 3 bases from J; junction bases left unmatched: 6. CDR3 length equals 13 residues. The CDR3 coding sequence is TGTGCCAGCGGACCACAGGGGGACTACGAGCAGTACTTC. This translates into CASGPQGDYEQYF.

The V and J genes are TRBV7-9 and TRBJ2-7; D remains ambiguous. The germline V gene encodes CDR1 SEHNR and CDR2 FQNEAQ (reference sequence). There are 13 residues in the CDR3. V was clipped by 5 bases and J by 1 base, with 9 bases between them. The CDR3 bases are TGTGCCAGCAGCGCACGAGGATCCTACGAGCAGTACTTC. This gives the protein CASSARGSYEQYF.

The chain uses TRBV5-1 and TRBJ2-2; D perhaps matches TRBD2 (6 bases). The CDR3 extends over 15 amino acids. The germline gives CDR1 SGHRS, CDR2 YFSETQ. With 1 base removed from V and 1 base from J, the gap between germline ends came to 8 bases. The CDR3 coding sequence is TGCGCCAGCAGCTTGTGGGGAGGGAACACCGGGGAGCTGTTTTTT. Translated: CASSLWGGNTGELFF.

The rearrangement joins TRBV7-3 to TRBJ1-2, with 8 bases fitting TRBD1. This CDR3 region has 14 residues. Trimming took 5 bases from V and 4 from J; bases not matched to a gene: 6. The germline CDR1 and CDR2 sequences are SGHTA and FQGTGA. CDR3 amino acids: CASSPSGGGYGYTF. The DNA of the CDR3 is TGTGCCAGCAGCCCTTCAGGGGGCGGCTATGGCTACACCTTC.

The V call is TRBV9, the J call TRBJ1-4; 7 nucleotides agree with TRBD1. CDR3 length: 17 amino acids. V was clipped by 3 bases and J by 6 bases; unmatched bases: 14. The germline V gene has CDR1 SGDLS and CDR2 YYNGEE. The CDR3 DNA reads as TGTGCCAGCAGCGCCACCTTCTCCGGGACAGTCCATGAAAAACTGTTTTTT. The encoded protein is CASSATFSGTVHEKLFF.

The J gene is TRBJ1-2, the V gene TRBV10-3, with 7 nucleotides matching TRBD1. The CDR3 extends over 13 amino acids. Trimming removed 2 bases from V and 6 bases from J; junction bases left unmatched: 3. Germline loops: CDR1 ENHRY, CDR2 SYGVKD. In DNA form, the CDR3 reads TGTGCCATCAGTGAGACAGGGGCGGATGGCTACACCTTC. Translation gives CAISETGADGYTF.

This chain joins TRBV27 and TRBJ2-6; tentative D call: TRBD1 (5 bases). Germline V gives CDR1 MNHEY, CDR2 SMNVEV (reference sequence). V shed 1 base and J shed 2 bases, with 6 bases lying between them. The CDR3 runs to 15 residues. In DNA, the CDR3 is TGTGCCAGCAGTTTATTAGGGGCTGGGGCCAACGTCCTGACTTTC. Amino acid sequence: CASSLLGAGANVLTF.

The chain is built from TRBV5-1 and TRBJ2-5; TRBD2 aligns across 9 bases. The CDR3 length is 15 residues. V lost 4 bases, J lost 5 bases, and 9 bases stayed unmatched. Germline CDR1 reads SGHRS; CDR2 reads YFSETQ. The CDR3 bases are TGCGCCAGCAGCGCCGCGCGGGGGGGCCTTGAGACCCAGTACTTC. It encodes CASSAARGGLETQYF. Looking up the rest from reference TRBV5-1 and TRBJ2-5 gives the full variable domain: KAGVTQTPRYLIKTRGQQVTLSCSPISGHRSVSWYQQTPGQGLQFLFEYFSETQRNKGNFPGRFSGRQFSNSRSEMNVSTLELGDSALYLCASSAARGGLETQYFGPGTRLLVL.

V gene TRBV24-1 combines with J gene TRBJ2-1; 11 nucleotides agree with TRBD1. The germline CDR1 and CDR2 sequences are KGHDR and SFDVKD. V was pared by 2 bases and J by 7 bases, with 3 bases of the junction left unmatched. The CDR3 covers 15 residues. The CDR3 reads CATSDWGTGGNEQFF. CDR3 nucleotides: TGTGCCACCAGTGATTGGGGGACAGGGGGTAATGAGCAGTTCTTC.

This chain links TRBV11-3 with TRBJ1-1; a weak D match, TRBD1 (6 bases). Germline CDR1 reads SGHNT; CDR2 reads YENEEA. The CDR3 spans 15 residues. V gave up 3 bases and J gave up 1 base, with 12 bases separating them. CDR3 amino acids: CASSLDGTPNTEAFF. The CDR3 DNA follows: TGTGCCAGCAGCTTGGACGGGACACCGAACACTGAAGCTTTCTTT.